This T cell receptor (beta chain) was sequenced for a study of blood T cell repertoires in COVID-19. Turning to the study itself: Acute and convalescent COVID-19 samples came from the United States, Italy and Spain.

The authors' processing: Reference gene primer amplification yielded estimated nucleated cell counts. Sequencing used immunoSEQ multiplex PCR; TCRdb keeps in-frame clones, though not all of them. That table gives V, J and clone size, and the DNA gave D and trimming. The sample yields 150,000 or so clones, approximately 77% seen once. The table lists this clone with a few counts. The study assigned cohorts using participant-reported clinical history. CDR3 size: 16 residues. Germline-derived CDR1 and CDR2 are MDHEN and SYDVKM. V was shortened by 1 base and J by 0 bases, with 12 bases between the two germline ends.

This TCR derives from a man aged 55 to 70 who had recovered from COVID-19. The sequenced material came from PBMCs or T cells enriched from blood (not recorded which). The chain joins TRBV28 to TRBJ1-1, with D unclear. CDR3 protein: CASSLSRGRMNTEAFF. In DNA, the CDR3 is TGTGCCAGCAGTTTATCACGAGGAAGAATGAACACTGAAGCTTTCTTT.